The subject of this entry is one T cell receptor (beta chain). Its antigen is not identified. This sample is drawn from a study of response to subunit inactivated influenza vaccine. Overall study findings and caveats: Authors suggested few new T cells are recruited by each seasonal influenza vaccination.

Looked up from germline, CDR1 is DFQATT and CDR2 is SNEGSKA (reference sequence). The CDR3 runs 13 residues. The ends were cut back, 0 bases at V and 8 bases at J, with 11 bases in the middle. TCRdb recomputed calls from the RT-PCR reads with MiXCR, one row per CDR3 protein. The repertoire includes 500,000 to 750,000 distinct CDR3 sequences, about 15% of them detected once, and approximately 12% sits in the top ten. This chain links TRBV20-1 with TRBJ2-1; D gene unclear. The TCR was taken from a man over 45 who received an inactivated influenza vaccine. The material was PBMCs from blood, obtained 11 to 12 days after vaccination. The CDR3 sequence: CSARDLSSYEQFF. The CDR3 DNA reads TGCAGTGCTAGAGATTTGTCCAGTTATGAGCAGTTCTTC.